This T cell receptor beta chain was obtained from a study of regulatory T cells in long-lasting Graves disease. Construction of TCR beta libraries relied on iRepertoire HTBI primers and on Arm-PCR targeting CDR3 regions. TCRdb redid the calling of the multiplex PCR reads with MiXCR, one entry per CDR3 protein. The table records approximately 400,000 distinct CDR3 sequences, around 14% of them present only once. This sample's time point: newly diagnosed GD, antithyroid drugs for less than 3 months. Isolated PBMC RNA provided the starting material for the TCR library. The V end lost 6 bases, the J end lost 3 bases, and 12 bases lay between the germline ends. CDR3 length: 12 residues. Germline CDR1 is DFQATT and CDR2 is SNEGSKA (reference sequence). These records were also assigned to another study, of T cells in Graves' hyperthyroidism and ophthalmopathy. That work states: Patients aged 18 to 65 had newly diagnosed hyperthyroidism of under 2 months' duration. Each diagnosis drew on symptoms, thyroxine, TRAb, thyroid ultrasound and orbital computed tomography findings. The model forecast ophthalmopathy, anticipating it by a median around 6.5 months before onset.

The sample consisted of peripheral blood mononuclear cells (PBMCs), taken at new diagnosis, from a patient treated with antithyroid drugs. The J gene is TRBJ2-7, the V gene TRBV20-1; D is possibly TRBD1 (6 bases). This TCR derives from a young woman with Graves disease. The CDR3 is CSASRQDYEQYF. The DNA of the CDR3 is TGCAGTGCCAGCCGACAGGACTACGAGCAGTACTTC.